This TCR beta chain derives from a study of cytomegalovirus exposure and HLA in healthy donors. Study summary: Of some 410 genotyped donors, roughly 81% grouped in the Caucasian-associated ancestry cluster. Study-wide points: Clonal expansion, a later analysis showed, was greater in HLA-associated TCR beta chains than in equally common others. Some TCR beta chains (more than 150 of them) were listed as cytomegalovirus-associated.

Note on this clone: The antigen is unknown.

The PCR was carried out with 60 Vbeta primers and 13 Jbeta primers. Repertoires were generated with immunoSEQ multiplex PCR, while TCRdb's copy carries only in-frame clones and drops some. Seen here are 130,000 or so clones, about 78% observed once, and the top ten hold more than 0.95%. The donors comprised healthy bone marrow donors. The V gene's germline CDR1 is LNHDA and CDR2 SQIVND (reference sequence). This CDR3 spans 17 amino acids. Trimming took off 7 bases at V and 4 bases at J, with 23 bases between the two ends. The chain recombines TRBV19 with TRBJ1-5; D perhaps matches TRBD1 (5 bases). The clonotype was recovered from a man aged 45-60 years in good health and CMV-seronegative. The sequenced sample consisted of PBMCs. CDR3: CASISGTSGSGNQPQHF. CDR3 DNA sequence: TGTGCCAGTATTTCGGGGACCTCAGGAAGCGGGAATCAGCCCCAGCATTTT.